The clone carrying this T cell receptor beta chain has at least ten counts. Its antigen is as yet unknown. The V and J ends lost 5 bases and 3 bases respectively, with 13 bases between them. Germline V gene sequence: CDR1 KGHSH, CDR2 LQKENI. The CDR3 totals 15 residues. The study used a library that attached unique molecular identifiers to individual cDNA molecules. TCRdb passed the RACE reads through MiXCR, listing each CDR3 protein once. The table lists tens of thousands of distinct CDR3 sequences, 7.5% to 9.5% of them singletons, with under 3.5% in the top ten. The data stem from a study of human T cells and chemical hapten exposure. Findings and limits, study-wide: No change in TCRs above 1 in 1000 frequency was produced by DPC sensitization. Compared with pre-sensitization or healthy control sets, expanded TCRs clustered more.

The sample's time point: patch test 2, 6 weeks after DPC sensitization. This sample's treatment: therapeutic diphenylcyclopropenone sensitization with weekly scalp DPC. Blood sampling preceded each patch test application. This material consisted of whole blood, taken in connection with sensitization to the hapten diphenylcyclopropenone (DPC). This TCR came from a woman between 50 and 59 years old with alopecia areata. Some clones in this sample may be carry-over from other donors' samples. The rearrangement uses TRBV18 and TRBJ1-4; D not certain. The CDR3 DNA is TGTGCCAGCTCATTCCAGGTGGCTGCTAATGAAAAACTGTTTTTT. It codes for CASSFQVAANEKLFF.